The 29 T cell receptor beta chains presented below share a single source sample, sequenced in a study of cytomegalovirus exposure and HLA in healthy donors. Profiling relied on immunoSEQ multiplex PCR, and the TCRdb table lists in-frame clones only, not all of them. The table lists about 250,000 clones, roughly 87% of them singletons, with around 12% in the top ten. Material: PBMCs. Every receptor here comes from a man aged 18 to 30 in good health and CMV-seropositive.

The CDR3 DNA follows: TGTGCCATCAGTGAGTCGATTGAAGAGACCCAGTACTTC. It specifies CAISESIEETQYF. The chain combines TRBV10-3 with TRBJ2-5; D is ambiguous. The CDR3 runs to 13 residues. From germline, CDR1 is ENHRY and CDR2 SYGVKD. The germline V and J ends were trimmed by 0 bases and 3 bases, with 5 bases remaining between them.

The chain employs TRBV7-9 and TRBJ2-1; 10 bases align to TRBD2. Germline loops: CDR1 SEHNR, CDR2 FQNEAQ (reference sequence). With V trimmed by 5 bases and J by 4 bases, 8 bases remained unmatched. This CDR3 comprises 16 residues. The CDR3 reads CASSNAKLAGYNEQFF. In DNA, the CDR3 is TGTGCCAGCAGCAACGCGAAACTAGCGGGGTACAATGAGCAGTTCTTC.

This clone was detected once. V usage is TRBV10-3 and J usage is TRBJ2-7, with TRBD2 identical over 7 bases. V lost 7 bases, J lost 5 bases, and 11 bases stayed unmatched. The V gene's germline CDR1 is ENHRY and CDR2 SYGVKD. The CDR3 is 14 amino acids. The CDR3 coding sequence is TGTGCCATCACTAAGGACACTGCGGGGGACGAGCAGTACTTC. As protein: CAITKDTAGDEQYF.

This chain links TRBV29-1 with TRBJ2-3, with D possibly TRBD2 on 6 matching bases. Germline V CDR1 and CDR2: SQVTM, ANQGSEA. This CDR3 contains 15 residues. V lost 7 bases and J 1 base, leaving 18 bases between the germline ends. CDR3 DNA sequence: TGCAGCGCCCAACAATCGGGAGCCCGCACAGATACGCAGTATTTT. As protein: CSAQQSGARTDTQYF.

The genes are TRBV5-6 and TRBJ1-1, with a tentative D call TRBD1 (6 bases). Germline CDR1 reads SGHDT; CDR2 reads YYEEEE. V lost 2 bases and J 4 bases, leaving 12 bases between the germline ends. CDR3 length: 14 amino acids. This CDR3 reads CASSFGGASTEAFF. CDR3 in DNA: TGTGCCAGCAGCTTCGGGGGCGCGAGCACTGAAGCTTTCTTT.

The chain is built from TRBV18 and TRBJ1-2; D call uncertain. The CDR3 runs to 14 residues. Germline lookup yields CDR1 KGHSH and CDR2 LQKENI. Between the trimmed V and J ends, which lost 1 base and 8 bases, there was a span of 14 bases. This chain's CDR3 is CASSPLTSPGGYTF. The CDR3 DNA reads TGTGCCAGCTCACCACTCACAAGTCCCGGGGGCTACACCTTC. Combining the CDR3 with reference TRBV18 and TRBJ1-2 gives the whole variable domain NAGVMQNPRHLVRRRGQEARLRCSPMKGHSHVYWYRQLPEEGLKFMVYLQKENIIDESGMPKERFSAEFPKEGPSILRIQQVVRGDSAAYFCASSPLTSPGGYTFGSGTRLTVV.

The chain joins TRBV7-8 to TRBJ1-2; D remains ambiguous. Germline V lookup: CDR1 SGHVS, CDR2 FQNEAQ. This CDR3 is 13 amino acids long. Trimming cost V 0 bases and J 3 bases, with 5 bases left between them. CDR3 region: CASSLARDYGYTF. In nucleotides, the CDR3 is TGTGCCAGCAGCTTAGCGCGGGACTATGGCTACACCTTC.

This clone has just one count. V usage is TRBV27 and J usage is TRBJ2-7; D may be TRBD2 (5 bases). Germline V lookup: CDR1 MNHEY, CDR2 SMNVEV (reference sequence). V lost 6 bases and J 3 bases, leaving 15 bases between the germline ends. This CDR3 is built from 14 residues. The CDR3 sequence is CASSTRGWDYEQYF. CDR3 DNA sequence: TGTGCCAGCAGCACCCGGGGATGGGACTACGAGCAGTACTTC.

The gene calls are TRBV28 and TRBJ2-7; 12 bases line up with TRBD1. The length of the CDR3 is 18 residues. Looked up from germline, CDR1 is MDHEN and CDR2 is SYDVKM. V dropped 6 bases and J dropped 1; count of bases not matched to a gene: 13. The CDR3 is CASSRDRGRVGASYEQYF. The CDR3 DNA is TGTGCCAGCAGCCGGGACAGGGGGCGCGTAGGTGCATCCTACGAGCAGTACTTC.

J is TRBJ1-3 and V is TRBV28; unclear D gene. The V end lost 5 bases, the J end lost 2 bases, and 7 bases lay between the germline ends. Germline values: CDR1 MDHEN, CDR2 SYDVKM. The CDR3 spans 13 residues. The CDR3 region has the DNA TGTGCCAGCAGTCCAGCAGCTGGAAACACCATATATTTT. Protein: CASSPAAGNTIYF.

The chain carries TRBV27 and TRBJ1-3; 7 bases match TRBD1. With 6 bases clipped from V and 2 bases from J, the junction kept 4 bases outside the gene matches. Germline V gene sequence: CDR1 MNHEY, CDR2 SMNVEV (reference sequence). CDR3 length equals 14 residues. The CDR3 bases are TGTGCCAGCAGCCAAGACAGGGCTGGAAACACCATATATTTT. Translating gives CASSQDRAGNTIYF.

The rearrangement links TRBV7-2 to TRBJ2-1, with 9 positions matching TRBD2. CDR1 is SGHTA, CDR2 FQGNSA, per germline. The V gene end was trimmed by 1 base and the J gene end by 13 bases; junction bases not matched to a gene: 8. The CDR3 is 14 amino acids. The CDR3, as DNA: TGTGCCAGCAGCTTAGTAAGTCCTAGCGGGAACCAGTTCTTC. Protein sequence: CASSLVSPSGNQFF. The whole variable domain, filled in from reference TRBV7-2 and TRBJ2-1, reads GAGVSQSPSNKVTEKGKDVELRCDPISGHTALYWYRQSLGQGLEFLIYFQGNSAPDKSGLPSDRFSAERTGGSVSTLTIQRTQQEDSAVYLCASSLVSPSGNQFFGPGTRLTVL.

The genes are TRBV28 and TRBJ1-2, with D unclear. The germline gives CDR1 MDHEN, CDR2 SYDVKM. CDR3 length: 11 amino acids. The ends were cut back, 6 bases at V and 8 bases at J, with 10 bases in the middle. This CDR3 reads CASSEYGGYTF. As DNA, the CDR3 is TGTGCCAGCAGCGAGTATGGCGGCTACACCTTC.

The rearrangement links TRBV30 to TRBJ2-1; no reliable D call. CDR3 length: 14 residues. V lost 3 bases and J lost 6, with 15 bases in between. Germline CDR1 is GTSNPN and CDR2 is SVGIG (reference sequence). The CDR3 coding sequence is TGTGCCTGGAGCTACAGCTCAGACCTCAATGAGCAGTTCTTC. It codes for CAWSYSSDLNEQFF.

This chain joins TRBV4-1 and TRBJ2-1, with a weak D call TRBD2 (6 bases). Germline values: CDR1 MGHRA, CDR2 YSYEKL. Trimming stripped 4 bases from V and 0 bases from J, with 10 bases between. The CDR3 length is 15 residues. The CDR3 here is CASSPWRASYNEQFF. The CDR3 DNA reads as TGCGCCAGCAGCCCATGGAGGGCCTCCTACAATGAGCAGTTCTTC.

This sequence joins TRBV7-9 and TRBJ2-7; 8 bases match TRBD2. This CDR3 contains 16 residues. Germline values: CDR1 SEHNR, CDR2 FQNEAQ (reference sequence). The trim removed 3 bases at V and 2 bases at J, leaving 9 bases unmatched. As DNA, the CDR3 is TGTGCCAGCAGCTTTGCTCTAGCGGGCCCGACCTACGAGCAGTACTTC. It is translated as CASSFALAGPTYEQYF.

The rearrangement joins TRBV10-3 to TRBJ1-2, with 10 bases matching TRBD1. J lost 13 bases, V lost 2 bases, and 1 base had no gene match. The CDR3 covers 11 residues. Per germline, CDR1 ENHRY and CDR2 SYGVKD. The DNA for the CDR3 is TGTGCCATCAGTGAGGGACAGGGGGGCACCTTC. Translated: CAISEGQGGTF.

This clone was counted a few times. This chain's CDR3 is CASSLVGRDSYEQYF. The CDR3 DNA is TGTGCCAGCAGCTTAGTTGGGCGGGACAGCTACGAGCAGTACTTC. J is TRBJ2-7 and V is TRBV7-2; a weak D match, TRBD1 (7 bases). Between the trimmed V and J ends, which lost 1 base and 3 bases, there was a span of 13 bases. CDR3 length: 15 amino acids. The germline V gene encodes CDR1 SGHTA and CDR2 FQGNSA.

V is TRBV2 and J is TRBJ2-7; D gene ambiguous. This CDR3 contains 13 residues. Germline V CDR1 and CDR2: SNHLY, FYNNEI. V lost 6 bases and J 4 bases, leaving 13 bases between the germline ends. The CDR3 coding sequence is TGTGCCAGCAGCCTACATACAGTATACGAGCAGTACTTC. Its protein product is CASSLHTVYEQYF.

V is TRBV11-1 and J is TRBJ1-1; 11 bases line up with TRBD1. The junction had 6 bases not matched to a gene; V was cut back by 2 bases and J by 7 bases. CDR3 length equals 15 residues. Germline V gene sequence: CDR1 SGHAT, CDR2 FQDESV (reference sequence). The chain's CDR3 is CASSLFGQGADEAFF. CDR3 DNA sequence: TGTGCCAGCAGCTTATTTGGACAGGGGGCGGATGAAGCTTTCTTT.

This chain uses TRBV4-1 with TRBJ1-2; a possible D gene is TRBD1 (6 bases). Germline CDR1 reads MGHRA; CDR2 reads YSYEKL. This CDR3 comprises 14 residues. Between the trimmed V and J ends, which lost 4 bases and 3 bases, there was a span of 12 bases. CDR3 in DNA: TGCGCCAGCAGCCCACAACAGGGAGACTATGGCTACACCTTC. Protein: CASSPQQGDYGYTF.

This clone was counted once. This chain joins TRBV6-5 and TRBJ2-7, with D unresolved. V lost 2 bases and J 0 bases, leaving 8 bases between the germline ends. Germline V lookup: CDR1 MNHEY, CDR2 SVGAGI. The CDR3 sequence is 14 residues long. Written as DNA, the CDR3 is TGTGCCAGCAGTTACGGGATTGGCTCCTACGAGCAGTACTTC. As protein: CASSYGIGSYEQYF.

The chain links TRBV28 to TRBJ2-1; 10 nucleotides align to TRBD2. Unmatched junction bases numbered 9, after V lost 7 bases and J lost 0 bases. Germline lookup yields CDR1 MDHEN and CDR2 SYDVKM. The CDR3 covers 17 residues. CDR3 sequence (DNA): TGTGCCAGCACCTCTAGCGGGAGCCGGAGCTCCTACAATGAGCAGTTCTTC. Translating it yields CASTSSGSRSSYNEQFF.

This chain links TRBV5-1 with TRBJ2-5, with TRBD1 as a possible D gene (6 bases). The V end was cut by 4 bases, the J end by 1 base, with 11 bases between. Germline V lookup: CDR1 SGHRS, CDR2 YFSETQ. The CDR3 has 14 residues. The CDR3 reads CASSIRQAQETQYF. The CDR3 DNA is TGCGCCAGCAGCATCCGACAGGCCCAAGAGACCCAGTACTTC.

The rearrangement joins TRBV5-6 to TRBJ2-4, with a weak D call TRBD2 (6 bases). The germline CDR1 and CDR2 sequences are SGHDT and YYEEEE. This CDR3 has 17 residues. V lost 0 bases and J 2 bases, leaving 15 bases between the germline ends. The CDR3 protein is CASSLGLAMGSKNIQYF. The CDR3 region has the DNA TGTGCCAGCAGCTTGGGGCTAGCGATGGGGTCCAAAAACATTCAGTACTTC.

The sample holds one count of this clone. CDR3 bases: TGTGCCAGCAGTTTAGGGGGGCATGAAAAACTGTTTTTT. Its protein is CASSLGGHEKLFF. This chain joins TRBV27 and TRBJ1-4, with a possible D match to TRBD1 (6 bases). The CDR3 consists of 13 residues. Trimming removed 2 bases from V and 6 bases from J, with 7 bases in between. Germline V lookup: CDR1 MNHEY, CDR2 SMNVEV (reference sequence).

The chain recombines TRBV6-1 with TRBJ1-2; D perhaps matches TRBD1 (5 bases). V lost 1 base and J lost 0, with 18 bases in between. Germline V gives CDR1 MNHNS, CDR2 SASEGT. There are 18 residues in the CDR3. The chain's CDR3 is CASSEGQTTVYPNYGYTF. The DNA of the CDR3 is TGTGCCAGCAGTGAAGGACAGACGACCGTCTACCCTAACTATGGCTACACCTTC.

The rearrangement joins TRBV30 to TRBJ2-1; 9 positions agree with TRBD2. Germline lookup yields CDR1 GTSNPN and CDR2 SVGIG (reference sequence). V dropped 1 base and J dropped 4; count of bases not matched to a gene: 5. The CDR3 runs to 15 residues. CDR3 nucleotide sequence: TGTGCCTGGAGTGCTGGCGGGAGGGCTTACAATGAGCAGTTCTTC. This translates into CAWSAGGRAYNEQFF.

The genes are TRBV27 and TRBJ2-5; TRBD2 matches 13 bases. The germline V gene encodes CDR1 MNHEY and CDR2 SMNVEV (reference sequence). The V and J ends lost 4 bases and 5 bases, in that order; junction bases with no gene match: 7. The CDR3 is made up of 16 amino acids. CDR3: CASSSIGLAGVETQYF. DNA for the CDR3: TGTGCCAGCAGTTCCATAGGACTAGCGGGAGTGGAGACCCAGTACTTC.